This is a list of T cell receptor beta chains from one sample in a study of technical replicates of blood from a few donors. The data were produced by immunoSEQ multiplex PCR, yet TCRdb's version contains in-frame clones alone and is incomplete. In the table there are about 86,000 clones, over 95% of which are singletons. The source material was T cells isolated from PBMCs. The origin of the receptors is a human donor in good health. Both conserved end residues are part of each CDR3. The order of the fields is D gene, V gene, J gene, CDR3 DNA, CDR3 protein. D genes are given only for firm matches.

D: .
V: TRBV28
J: TRBJ1-5
DNA: TGTGCCAGCAGACGTCAGAAGGGAGGCTATCAGCCCCAGCATTTT
CDR3: CASRRQKGGYQPQHF

D: .
V: TRBV19
J: TRBJ1-1
DNA: TGTGCCAGTACCTGGGGGGAAGGCGGCACTGAAGCTTTCTTT
CDR3: CASTWGEGGTEAFF

D: TRBD1
V: TRBV5-1
J: TRBJ1-1
DNA: TGCGCCAGCAGTTCACAGGGGTACGCCACTGAAGCTTTCTTT
CDR3: CASSSQGYATEAFF

D: .
V: TRBV9
J: TRBJ1-4
DNA: TGTGCCAGCAGCGTAGCTCACGGGGAACTTAATGAAAAACTGTTTTTT
CDR3: CASSVAHGELNEKLFF

D: TRBD2
V: TRBV6-1
J: TRBJ2-7
DNA: TGTGCCAGCAGTGAAGTGCTAGCGGTACCCTACGAGCAGTACTTC
CDR3: CASSEVLAVPYEQYF

D: TRBD1
V: TRBV27
J: TRBJ2-3
DNA: TGTGCCAGCAGTTTAGACAGGGTTAGCACAGATACGCAGTATTTT
CDR3: CASSLDRVSTDTQYF

D: .
V: TRBV5-1
J: TRBJ1-2
DNA: TGCGCCAGCAGCTTGGAGCCCCGGAACTATGGCTACACCTTC
CDR3: CASSLEPRNYGYTF

D: .
V: TRBV6-5
J: TRBJ2-7
DNA: TGTGCCAGCAGAGACGGGGTCGCGTACGAGCAGTACTTC
CDR3: CASRDGVAYEQYF

D: .
V: TRBV5-1
J: TRBJ1-1
DNA: TGCGCCAGCAGCTTCGGTTCGAACACTGAAGCTTTCTTT
CDR3: CASSFGSNTEAFF

D: .
V: TRBV2
J: TRBJ2-5
DNA: TGTGCCAGCCGAGGGCCCCCGCAGGAGACCCAGTACTTC
CDR3: CASRGPPQETQYF